This entry features one TCR beta chain sequence. Its antigen is as yet unknown. The record originates from a study of cytomegalovirus exposure and HLA in healthy donors. Researchers ran the PCR with 60 Vbeta and 13 Jbeta primers. Sequencing used immunoSEQ multiplex PCR; TCRdb keeps in-frame clones, though not all of them. Among 95,000 to 150,000 clones listed, 70% to 80% were seen once. Germline CDR1 and CDR2: MGHDK and SYGVNS. CDR3 length equals 14 residues. V was trimmed by 2 bases and J by 4 bases, leaving 10 bases between them. General study results and limits: What a later analysis reportedly showed was that an Asian-associated ancestry cluster had fewer N-insertions than the roughly 720-donor mean. In vitro testing confirmed three CMV-associated chains as specific for CMV antigens. A list of 164 TCR beta chains associated with cytomegalovirus was given. Some V segments, TRBV6-2 and TRBV6-3 among them, were indistinguishable and were therefore excluded.

The chain links TRBV25-1 to TRBJ2-3; D ambiguous. The TCR originated in a man aged 30 to 45 in good health and CMV-seronegative. The sample comprised PBMCs. CDR3 bases: TGTGCCAGCAGTGAACCCCGAAGCGCAGATACGCAGTATTTT. Residues: CASSEPRSADTQYF.